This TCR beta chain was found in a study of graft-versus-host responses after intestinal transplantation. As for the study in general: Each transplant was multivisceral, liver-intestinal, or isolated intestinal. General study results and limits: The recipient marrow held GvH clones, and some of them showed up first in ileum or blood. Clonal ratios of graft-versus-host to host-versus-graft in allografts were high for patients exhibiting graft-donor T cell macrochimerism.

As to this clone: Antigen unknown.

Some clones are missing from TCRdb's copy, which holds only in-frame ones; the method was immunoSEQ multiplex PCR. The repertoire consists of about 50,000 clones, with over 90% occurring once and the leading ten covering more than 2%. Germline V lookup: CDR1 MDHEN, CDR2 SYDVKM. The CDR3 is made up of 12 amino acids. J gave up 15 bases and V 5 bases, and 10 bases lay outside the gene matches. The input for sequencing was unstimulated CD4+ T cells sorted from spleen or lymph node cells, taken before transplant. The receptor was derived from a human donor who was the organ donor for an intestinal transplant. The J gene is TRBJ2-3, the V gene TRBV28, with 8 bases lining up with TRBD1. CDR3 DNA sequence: TGTGCCAGCAGTCTCACCTCCGGGACAGGATATTTT. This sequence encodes CASSLTSGTGYF.